The 4 T cell receptor beta chains listed next were all sequenced from one sample in a study of Ad26.COV2.S vaccination and SARS-CoV-2 variants. Method: immunoSEQ multiplex PCR; TCRdb's copy keeps in-frame clones and lacks some. Of approximately 400,000 clones listed, roughly 80% are singletons. Noted treatment: about 20 received Ad26.COV2.S at low or high dose, single or two shots; about 5 received placebo; per-sample allocation not given. The study sampled participants on day 63 after the first vaccine or placebo injection. The sequenced sample was peripheral blood, obtained in a trial of Ad26.COV2.S vaccine versus placebo. The source is a person between 18 and 65 years old who received the Ad26.COV2.S COVID-19 vaccine or a placebo.

The chain links TRBV23-1 to TRBJ1-6, with D tentatively TRBD1 (6 bases). TRBV23-1 is an ORF for which the function is uncertain. This CDR3 has 16 amino acids. Trimming shortened V by 3 bases and J by 7 bases, and 16 bases separated the two germline ends. The CDR3 sequence: CASSHPRGRSNSPLHF. The CDR3 nucleotides are TGCGCCAGCAGTCACCCCAGGGGCAGGTCAAATTCACCCCTCCACTTT.

This chain links TRBV11-1 with TRBJ2-3, with D tentatively TRBD2 (6 bases). Looked up from germline, CDR1 is SGHAT and CDR2 is FQDESV (reference sequence). The V gene lost 4 bases and the J gene lost 6 bases, with 14 bases spanning the gap. This CDR3 is 14 amino acids long. The CDR3 is CASSWGLAGDTQYF. CDR3 sequence (DNA): TGTGCCAGCAGCTGGGGTCTCGCGGGGGATACGCAGTATTTT.

This chain uses TRBV7-2 with TRBJ2-2; D is possibly TRBD2 (5 bases). Germline V gives CDR1 SGHTA, CDR2 FQGNSA. The CDR3 extends over 13 amino acids. V lost 5 bases to trimming and J lost 6 bases, with 10 bases between them. The CDR3 DNA follows: TGTGCCAGCAGCCTCGGGGTAGCCGGGGAGCTGTTTTTT. The encoded protein is CASSLGVAGELFF.

The chain carries TRBV18 and TRBJ2-3; 9 bases line up with TRBD1. Germline CDR1 and CDR2: KGHSH and LQKENI. This CDR3 has 15 residues. V trimming: 3 bases; J trimming: 3 bases; junction bases outside the gene matches: 4. CDR3 loop: CASSPNRGRTDTQYF. In nucleotides, the CDR3 is TGTGCCAGCTCACCGAACAGGGGGCGGACAGATACGCAGTATTTT.